The 14 T cell receptor beta chains below all came from one sample that was sequenced in a study of cytomegalovirus exposure and HLA in healthy donors. Vbeta (60) and Jbeta (13) primers were used in the PCR. Measured with immunoSEQ multiplex PCR; TCRdb has only the in-frame clones, and not every one. Of roughly 130,000 clones listed, 80% were seen once; the top ten hold more than 2.5%. Sequenced sample: PBMCs. The receptors were sampled from a male donor in good health and CMV-seronegative.

V gene TRBV6-5 combines with J gene TRBJ2-7; 9 bases agree with TRBD2. The CDR3 sequence is 15 residues long. The ends lost 6 bases at V and 5 bases at J; junction bases unmatched: 11. The germline gives CDR1 MNHEY, CDR2 SVGAGI. CDR3 region: CASRSRGGQWNEQYF. CDR3 DNA sequence: TGTGCCAGCAGGTCGCGGGGGGGCCAATGGAACGAGCAGTACTTC.

V is TRBV5-1 and J is TRBJ1-2; D is undetermined. Germline-derived CDR1 and CDR2 are SGHRS and YFSETQ. The CDR3 runs 13 residues. V was trimmed by 0 bases and J by 4 bases, leaving 7 bases between them. CDR3 nucleotide sequence: TGCGCCAGCAGCTTGGGAGTTCGCTATGGCTACACCTTC. Its protein is CASSLGVRYGYTF.

This rearrangement joins TRBV28 to TRBJ2-5, with 7 bases identical to TRBD2. Trimming took 7 bases from V and 5 from J; bases not matched to a gene: 1. CDR1 and CDR2 (germline): MDHEN, SYDVKM. The CDR3 totals 11 residues. In nucleotides, the CDR3 is TGTGCCAGCAATAGCGGGGAGACCCAGTACTTC. Translated: CASNSGETQYF.

Comment on this clone: The junction shows a germline mismatch at one end, possibly a read error. The V call is TRBV15, the J call TRBJ2-6; 7 bases match TRBD1. CDR1 and CDR2 from the germline V gene are LNHNV and YYDKDF (reference sequence). There are 16 residues in the CDR3. CDR3 region: CATSRETGVGANGLTF. The CDR3 bases are TGTGCCACCAGCAGGGAAACAGGGGTAGGGGCCAACGGCCTGACTTTC.

The chain joins TRBV5-1 to TRBJ2-3, with 7 nucleotides matching TRBD1. The CDR3 loop spans 16 amino acids. Losses at the gene ends were 2 bases for V and 0 bases for J; bases not matched to a gene: 6. The germline V gene has CDR1 SGHRS and CDR2 YFSETQ. The CDR3 is CASSLGTAASTDTQYF. CDR3 nucleotide sequence: TGCGCCAGCAGCTTAGGGACAGCCGCTAGCACAGATACGCAGTATTTT.

The chain couples TRBV6-5 to TRBJ2-2; D remains unclear. From germline, CDR1 is MNHEY and CDR2 SVGAGI. Trimming left V 5 bases short and J 7 bases short, with 11 bases between. The CDR3 sequence is 13 residues long. The CDR3 sequence is CASSDLAVGELFF. In DNA form, the CDR3 reads TGTGCCAGCAGTGACTTGGCAGTCGGGGAGCTGTTTTTT.

J is TRBJ1-5 and V is TRBV29-1; 8 positions match TRBD1. The CDR3 sequence is 15 residues long. V trimming: 6 bases; J trimming: 2 bases; junction bases outside the gene matches: 9. CDR1 is SQVTM, CDR2 ANQGSEA, per germline. CDR3 region: CSVATGVGGNQPQHF. CDR3 coding DNA: TGCAGCGTCGCGACAGGGGTGGGTGGCAATCAGCCCCAGCATTTT.

V and J are TRBV11-2 and TRBJ2-7, with D possibly matching TRBD1 (5 bases). This CDR3 contains 14 residues. V lost 6 bases and J 3 bases, leaving 15 bases between the germline ends. Germline CDR1 is SGHAT and CDR2 is FQNNGV. CDR3 sequence (DNA): TGTGCCAGCAGTCAATTCCAGGGATACTACGAGCAGTACTTC. Translated, it gives CASSQFQGYYEQYF.

The V and J genes are TRBV9 and TRBJ1-1; 7 nucleotides line up with TRBD1. The V and J ends lost 4 bases and 4 bases, in that order; junction bases with no gene match: 10. This CDR3 is built from 15 residues. Germline loops: CDR1 SGDLS, CDR2 YYNGEE. The CDR3, as DNA: TGTGCCAGCAGCCCGCGACAGGGCTTGGCCACTGAAGCTTTCTTT. Protein: CASSPRQGLATEAFF.

This clone occurred once. The chain recombines TRBV7-9 with TRBJ2-7, with D tentatively TRBD1 (5 bases). This CDR3 comprises 13 residues. Trimming shortened V by 4 bases and J by 3 bases, and 10 bases separated the two germline ends. Germline assignment: CDR1 SEHNR and CDR2 FQNEAQ (reference sequence). CDR3 DNA sequence: TGTGCCAGCAGCTACCCTGACAGCTACGAGCAGTACTTC. Its translation: CASSYPDSYEQYF.

This clone was counted once. The rearrangement links TRBV5-4 to TRBJ1-4; TRBD1 might be the D (6 bases). The length of the CDR3 is 15 residues. Per the germline V gene, CDR1 is SGHNT and CDR2 is YYREEE (reference sequence). V gave up 4 bases and J gave up 5 bases, with 15 bases separating them. CDR3 loop: CASSPGGGGNEKLFF. In nucleotides, the CDR3 is TGTGCCAGCAGCCCCGGAGGGGGGGGGAATGAAAAACTGTTTTTT.

The chain recombines TRBV5-1 with TRBJ1-2; the match to TRBD1 covers 8 bases. The CDR3 consists of 17 residues. V was clipped by 0 bases and J by 8 bases; unmatched bases: 15. Looked up from germline, CDR1 is SGHRS and CDR2 is YFSETQ. The CDR3 is CASSLAPLRNRGGGYTF. CDR3 in DNA: TGCGCCAGCAGCTTGGCTCCCCTTCGGAACAGGGGGGGCGGCTACACCTTC.

This sequence joins TRBV28 and TRBJ2-3; a possible D gene is TRBD1 (5 bases). Trimming removed 2 bases from V and 2 bases from J, with 17 bases in between. CDR3 length: 17 residues. Looked up from germline, CDR1 is MDHEN and CDR2 is SYDVKM. This CDR3 reads CASSLGPQETDTDTQYF. CDR3 DNA: TGTGCCAGCAGTTTAGGGCCCCAGGAGACAGACACAGATACGCAGTATTTT.

The rearrangement links TRBV5-4 to TRBJ1-1; D is perhaps TRBD1 (6 bases). Trimming stripped 0 bases from V and 7 bases from J, with 16 bases between. The CDR3 has 15 residues. The germline V gene encodes CDR1 SGHNT and CDR2 YYREEE (reference sequence). CDR3 loop: CASSLGPGQPIEAFF. CDR3 nucleotide sequence: TGTGCCAGCAGCTTGGGACCCGGACAGCCCATTGAAGCTTTCTTT.